This T cell receptor beta chain was recorded in a study of cytomegalovirus exposure and HLA in healthy donors. The wider study: The 95 million to 120 million unique TCR beta sequences, from 150 million to 200 million T cells, were found by an earlier analysis. Study results and caveats: Among the most significant clusters, several appeared linked to common viral pathogens in a later analysis. The productive fraction for most TCR beta V segments was about 87% or about 30% in an earlier analysis.

As for this clone: Its target is unknown.

Primers included in the PCR were 60 Vbeta and 13 Jbeta primers. In the original analysis: The authors later counted roughly 76 million unique TCR beta chains, some 9.9 million of them shared. Sequenced by immunoSEQ multiplex PCR; TCRdb stores in-frame clones only, minus some. The V and J calls and clone size were taken over from that table, and D and trimming were inferred from the DNA. The data show 180,000 or so clones, around four fifths seen once. The V gene end was trimmed by 3 bases and the J gene end by 7 bases; junction bases not matched to a gene: 5. Germline V gene lookup returns CDR1 SGHRS and CDR2 YFSETQ. The CDR3 runs 16 residues.

Sequenced material: PBMCs. The chain carries TRBV5-1 and TRBJ2-1, with TRBD2 matching over 15 bases. The sequence came from a female donor in good health and CMV-seronegative. DNA of the CDR3: TGCGCCAGCAGCTGGACTAGCGGGGGGGCCTCAAATGAGCAGTTCTTC. Protein: CASSWTSGGASNEQFF.